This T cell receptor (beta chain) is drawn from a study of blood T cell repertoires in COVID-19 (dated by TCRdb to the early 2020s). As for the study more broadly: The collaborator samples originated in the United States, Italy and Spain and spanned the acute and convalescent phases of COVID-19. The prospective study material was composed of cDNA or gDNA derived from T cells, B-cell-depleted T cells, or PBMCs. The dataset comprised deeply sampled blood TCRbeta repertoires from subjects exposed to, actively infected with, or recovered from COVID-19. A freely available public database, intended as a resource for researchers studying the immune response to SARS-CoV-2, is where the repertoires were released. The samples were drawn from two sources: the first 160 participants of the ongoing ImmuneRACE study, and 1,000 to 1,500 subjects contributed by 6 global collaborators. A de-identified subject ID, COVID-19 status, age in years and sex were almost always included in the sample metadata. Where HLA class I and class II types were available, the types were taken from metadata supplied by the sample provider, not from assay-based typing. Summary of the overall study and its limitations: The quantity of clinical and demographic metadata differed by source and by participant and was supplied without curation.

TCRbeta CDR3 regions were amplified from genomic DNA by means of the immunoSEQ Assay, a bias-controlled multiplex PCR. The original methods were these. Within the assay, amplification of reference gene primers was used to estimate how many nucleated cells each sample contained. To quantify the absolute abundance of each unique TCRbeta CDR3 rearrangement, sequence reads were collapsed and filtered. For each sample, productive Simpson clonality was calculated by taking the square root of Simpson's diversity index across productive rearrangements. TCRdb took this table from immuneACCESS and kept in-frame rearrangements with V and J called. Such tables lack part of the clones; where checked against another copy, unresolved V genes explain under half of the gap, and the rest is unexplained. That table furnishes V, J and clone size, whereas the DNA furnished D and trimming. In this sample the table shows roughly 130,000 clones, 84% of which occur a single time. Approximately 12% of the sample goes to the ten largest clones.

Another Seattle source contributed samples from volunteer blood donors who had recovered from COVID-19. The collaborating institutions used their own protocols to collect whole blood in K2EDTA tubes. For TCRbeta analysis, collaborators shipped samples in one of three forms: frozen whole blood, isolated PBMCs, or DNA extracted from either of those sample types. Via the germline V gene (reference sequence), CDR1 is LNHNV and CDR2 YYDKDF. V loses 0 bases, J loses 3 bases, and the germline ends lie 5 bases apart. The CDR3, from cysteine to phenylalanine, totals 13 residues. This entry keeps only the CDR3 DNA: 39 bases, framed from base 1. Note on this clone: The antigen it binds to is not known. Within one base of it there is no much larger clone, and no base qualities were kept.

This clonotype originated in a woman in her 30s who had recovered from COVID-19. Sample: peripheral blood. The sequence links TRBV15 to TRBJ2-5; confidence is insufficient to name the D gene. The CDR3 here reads CATSRDPEETQYF. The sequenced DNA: TGTGCCACCAGCAGAGATCCCGAAGAGACCCAGTACTTC.